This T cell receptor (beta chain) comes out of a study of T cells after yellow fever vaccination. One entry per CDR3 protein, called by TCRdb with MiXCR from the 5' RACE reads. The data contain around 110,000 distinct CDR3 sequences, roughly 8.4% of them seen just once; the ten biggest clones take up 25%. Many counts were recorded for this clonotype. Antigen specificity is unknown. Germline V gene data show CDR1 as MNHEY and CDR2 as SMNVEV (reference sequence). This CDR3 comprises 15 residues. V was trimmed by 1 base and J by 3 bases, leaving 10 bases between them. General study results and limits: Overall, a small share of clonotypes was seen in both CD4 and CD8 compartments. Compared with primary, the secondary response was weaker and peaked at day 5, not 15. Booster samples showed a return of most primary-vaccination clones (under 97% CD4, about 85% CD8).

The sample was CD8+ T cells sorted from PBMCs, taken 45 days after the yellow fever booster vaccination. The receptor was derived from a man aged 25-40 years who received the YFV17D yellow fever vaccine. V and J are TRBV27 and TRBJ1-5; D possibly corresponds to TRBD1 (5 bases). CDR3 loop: CASSLWGNDNQPQHF. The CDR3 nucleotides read TGTGCCAGCAGTTTATGGGGGAATGACAATCAGCCCCAGCATTTT.